This T cell receptor (beta chain) was profiled in a study of control samples from healthy donors and cancer patients. Data came from immunoSEQ multiplex PCR; TCRdb stores just in-frame clones and leaves some out. The repertoire holds around 70,000 clones, with around 90% as singletons. The sample comprised PBMCs. The TCR was taken from a woman aged 45-59 years with colorectal cancer.

The CDR3 nucleotides read TGTGCCAGCAGCGAGTGGAGGGGGCATCAGCCCCAGCATTTT. Translated: CASSEWRGHQPQHF. J is TRBJ1-5 and V is TRBV28; TRBD1 matches at 7 bases. The V gene end was trimmed by 6 bases and the J gene end by 5 bases; junction bases not matched to a gene: 7. Germline loops: CDR1 MDHEN, CDR2 SYDVKM. The CDR3 is 14 residues long.